This TCR beta chain was observed in a study of cytomegalovirus exposure and HLA in healthy donors. The study, taken as a whole, reports: The authors enumerated 150 to 200 TCR beta chains as linked to cytomegalovirus. Reported performance of the classifier showed diagnosis of cytomegalovirus status with high specificity and sensitivity. Specificity of a few CMV-associated chains for CMV antigens was verified in vitro. The finding came from a later analysis; first-cohort TCR clusters tended to co-occur in the approximately 120 validation repertoires.

Here immunoSEQ multiplex PCR was the method, and the copy in TCRdb shows in-frame clones only, minus some. Of 200,000 to 300,000 clones in the sample, about 90% were seen once. CDR3 length: 14 residues. Trimming left V 3 bases short and J 4 bases short, with 16 bases between. Germline V lookup: CDR1 GTSNPN, CDR2 SVGIG (reference sequence). About this clone: What it binds is unknown.

V gene TRBV30 combines with J gene TRBJ2-7; possible D gene TRBD2, 6 bases. The material sequenced was PBMCs. The TCR was taken from a man aged 18 to 35 in good health and CMV-seropositive. The CDR3 DNA sequence: TGTGCCTGGAGAGGTAGCGGCCTGGGGTACGAGCAGTACTTC. Translating it yields CAWRGSGLGYEQYF.